One and the same sample provided the 17 T cell receptor beta chains below, sequenced in a study of cytomegalovirus exposure and HLA in healthy donors. A multiplex PCR was run with 60 Vbeta primers and 13 Jbeta primers. Data came from immunoSEQ multiplex PCR; TCRdb stores just in-frame clones and leaves some out. Among roughly 160,000 clones listed, around three quarters were seen once. The specimen was PBMCs. The receptors here all came from a man aged 25-40 years in good health and CMV-seropositive.

The chain joins TRBV4-1 to TRBJ1-2; unclear D gene. With 0 bases removed from V and 7 bases from J, the gap between germline ends came to 18 bases. This CDR3 contains 16 residues. Germline CDR1 is MGHRA and CDR2 is YSYEKL. The CDR3 region is CASSQDEEPSGRGYTF. The CDR3 nucleotides are TGCGCCAGCAGCCAAGATGAGGAACCGTCCGGTCGTGGCTACACCTTC.

The CDR3: CAIRGSGAGGLDTQYF. The CDR3 nucleotides read TGTGCCATCAGGGGGAGTGGAGCGGGGGGGCTCGATACGCAGTATTTT. The genes are TRBV10-3 and TRBJ2-3; 10 nucleotides agree with TRBD2. Germline V CDR1 and CDR2: ENHRY, SYGVKD. This CDR3 contains 16 residues. Trimming took 6 bases from V and 6 from J; bases not matched to a gene: 12.

The CDR3 coding sequence is TGTGCCAGCCGGGACAGGGATTCGGGGTCCGGGGAGCTGTTTTTT. It specifies CASRDRDSGSGELFF. This chain links TRBV6-5 with TRBJ2-2; 9 nucleotides agree with TRBD1. V shed 8 bases, J shed 6 bases, and the junction held 10 bases outside the gene matches. The CDR3 has 15 amino acids. In germline, CDR1 is MNHEY, CDR2 SVGAGI.

The chain is built from TRBV23-1 and TRBJ2-1; 9 positions match TRBD1. TRBV23-1 falls under the ORF class, with uncertain function. The V segment lost 4 bases and the J segment 2 bases; nucleotides outside the gene matches: 0. The CDR3 length is 14 residues. The CDR3 region is CASSRTGAYNEQFF. The DNA for the CDR3 is TGCGCCAGCAGTCGGACAGGGGCCTACAATGAGCAGTTCTTC.

The chain carries TRBV10-3 and TRBJ2-7; 8 bases line up with TRBD1. The germline V gene encodes CDR1 ENHRY and CDR2 SYGVKD. The junction had 10 bases not matched to a gene; V was cut back by 4 bases and J by 5 bases. The CDR3 is made up of 15 amino acids. CDR3 sequence reads: CAISGRQGTTHEQYF. The CDR3 bases are TGTGCCATCAGTGGGCGACAGGGGACCACTCACGAGCAGTACTTC.

The chain is built from TRBV15 and TRBJ1-6, with D perhaps matching TRBD1 (5 bases). The CDR3 spans 15 residues. Trimming left V 0 bases short and J 2 bases short, with 5 bases between. CDR1 and CDR2 (germline): LNHNV, YYDKDF (reference sequence). The CDR3 sequence: CATSRDRAYNSPLHF. CDR3 bases: TGTGCCACCAGCAGAGACAGGGCCTATAATTCACCCCTCCACTTT.

This chain connects TRBV5-4 to TRBJ1-2, with TRBD1 as a possible D gene (6 bases). The germline gives CDR1 SGHNT, CDR2 YYREEE (reference sequence). V gave up 6 bases and J gave up 0 bases, with 15 bases separating them. CDR3 size: 15 residues. The CDR3, as DNA: TGTGCCAGCAAGATCACAGGGTCAGCTAACTATGGCTACACCTTC. It is translated as CASKITGSANYGYTF.

This rearrangement joins TRBV29-1 to TRBJ2-2, with a tentative D call TRBD2 (5 bases). The CDR3 runs to 15 residues. CDR1 is SQVTM and CDR2 is ANQGSEA in the germline V gene. Trimming pared 7 bases from V and 4 bases from J, leaving 19 bases between. CDR3 coding DNA: TGCAGCGCAATACCGTCCAGCGGCTTCACCGGGGAGCTGTTTTTT. This encodes CSAIPSSGFTGELFF.

This clone has just a few counts. V usage is TRBV21-1 and J usage is TRBJ2-7; the table's D call, TRBD2, was not checked against the DNA. TRBV21-1 constitutes a pseudogene. The CDR3 sequence is 17 residues long. The CDR3 bases are TGTGCCAGCAGCCCTCAACAGGTGCGGGGGGCCACCTACGAGCAGTACTTC. This translates into CASSPQQVRGATYEQYF.

This chain links TRBV5-5 with TRBJ1-5; 10 nucleotides match TRBD1. The CDR3 consists of 15 residues. The V segment lost 5 bases and the J segment 6 bases; nucleotides outside the gene matches: 8. Germline values: CDR1 SGHKS, CDR2 YYEKEE (reference sequence). The CDR3 loop is CASSYDRGRFQPQHF. Here the CDR3 DNA reads TGTGCCAGCAGTTATGACAGGGGGCGCTTTCAGCCCCAGCATTTT.

The J gene is TRBJ1-6, the V gene TRBV5-4; TRBD1 aligns across 11 bases. Germline values: CDR1 SGHNT, CDR2 YYREEE (reference sequence). The CDR3 covers 14 residues. With 3 bases clipped from V and 10 bases from J, the junction kept 3 bases outside the gene matches. The CDR3 loop is CASSWDRGGSPLHF. CDR3 DNA: TGTGCCAGCAGCTGGGACAGGGGGGGATCACCCCTCCACTTT.

J is TRBJ2-5 and V is TRBV6-5, with D perhaps TRBD2 (6 bases). The better agreement between TRBJ2-7 and the DNA end casts doubt on the J call. The CDR3 runs 13 residues. The germline CDR1 and CDR2 sequences are MNHEY and SVGAGI. CDR3 amino acids: CASSYGGSYEQYF. The DNA for the CDR3 is TGTGCCAGCAGTTACGGGGGGTCCTACGAGCAGTACTTC.

V usage is TRBV5-1 and J usage is TRBJ2-5, with 12 bases fitting TRBD2. Germline V gene data show CDR1 as SGHRS and CDR2 as YFSETQ. J was trimmed by 1 base and V by 4 bases; bases with no gene match: 5. This CDR3 region has 16 residues. DNA for the CDR3: TGCGCCAGCAGCGATCCTAGCGGGGGGGGCCAAGAGACCCAGTACTTC. As protein: CASSDPSGGGQETQYF.

In its sample, this clone was seen once. The rearrangement joins TRBV5-1 to TRBJ2-7; TRBD1 agrees at 7 bases. This CDR3 spans 15 amino acids. CDR1 is SGHRS and CDR2 is YFSETQ in the germline V gene. The V and J ends lost 4 bases and 3 bases, in that order; junction bases with no gene match: 10. CDR3 sequence (DNA): TGCGCCAGCAGCCCCGATGCCGGGACAGACTACGAGCAGTACTTC. This sequence encodes CASSPDAGTDYEQYF. Combining the CDR3 with reference TRBV5-1 and TRBJ2-7 gives the whole variable domain KAGVTQTPRYLIKTRGQQVTLSCSPISGHRSVSWYQQTPGQGLQFLFEYFSETQRNKGNFPGRFSGRQFSNSRSEMNVSTLELGDSALYLCASSPDAGTDYEQYFGPGTRLTVT.

The chain joins TRBV5-4 to TRBJ2-1; 16 positions agree with TRBD2. Germline V gives CDR1 SGHNT, CDR2 YYREEE (reference sequence). CDR3 length equals 18 residues. Germline trimming cut 4 bases from V and 3 bases from J; bases unmatched to any gene: 7. CDR3 amino acids: CASSLGTSGGAFYNEQFF. CDR3 coding DNA: TGTGCCAGCAGCCTCGGGACTAGCGGGGGGGCGTTCTACAATGAGCAGTTCTTC.

The chain joins TRBV20-1 to TRBJ2-3; D is undetermined. Germline V gene lookup returns CDR1 DFQATT and CDR2 SNEGSKA (reference sequence). The CDR3 is 11 residues long. Trimming removed 3 bases from V and 4 bases from J, with 5 bases in between. The CDR3 here is CSARAADTQYF. CDR3 sequence (DNA): TGCAGTGCTAGGGCGGCAGATACGCAGTATTTT.

The chain joins TRBV6-5 to TRBJ2-7; 8 bases fit TRBD1. The CDR3 loop spans 15 amino acids. Germline lookup yields CDR1 MNHEY and CDR2 SVGAGI. With 5 bases clipped from V and 5 bases from J, the junction kept 11 bases outside the gene matches. The DNA of the CDR3 is TGTGCCAGCAGTGGGGGCCTGGACAGGGTCCACGAGCAGTACTTC. It codes for CASSGGLDRVHEQYF.